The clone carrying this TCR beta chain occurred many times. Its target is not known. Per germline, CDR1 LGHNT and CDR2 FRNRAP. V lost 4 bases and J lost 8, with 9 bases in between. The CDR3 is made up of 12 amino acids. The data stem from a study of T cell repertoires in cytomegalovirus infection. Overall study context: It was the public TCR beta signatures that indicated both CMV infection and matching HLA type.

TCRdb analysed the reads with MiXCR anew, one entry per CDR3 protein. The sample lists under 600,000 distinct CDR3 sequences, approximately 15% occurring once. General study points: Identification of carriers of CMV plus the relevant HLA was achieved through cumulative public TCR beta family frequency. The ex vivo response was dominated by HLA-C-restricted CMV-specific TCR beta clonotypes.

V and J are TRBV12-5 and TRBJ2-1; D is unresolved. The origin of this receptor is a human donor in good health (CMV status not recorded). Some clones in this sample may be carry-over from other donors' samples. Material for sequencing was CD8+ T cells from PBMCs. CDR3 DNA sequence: TGTGCTAGTGGTTCCGGGTCCTATGAGCAGTTCTTC. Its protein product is CASGSGSYEQFF.